This is a list of T cell receptor beta chains from one sample in a study of Ad26.COV2.S vaccination and SARS-CoV-2 variants. Clones were read by immunoSEQ multiplex PCR, and TCRdb kept only the in-frame ones, dropping some. In the table there are some 270,000 clones, 87% of which are singletons. The sample consisted of peripheral blood, taken in a trial of Ad26.COV2.S vaccine versus placebo. All receptors derive from a person aged 18-60 years who received the Ad26.COV2.S COVID-19 vaccine or a placebo. CDR3s include the opening cysteine and the closing phenylalanine or tryptophan.

j_call: TRBJ2-5; v_call: TRBV6-2/TRBV6-3; cdr3_aa: CASSYESTRRQETQYF
j_call: TRBJ1-2; v_call: TRBV2; cdr3_aa: CASSEGVGVYGYTF
j_call: TRBJ2-3; v_call: TRBV5-1; cdr3_aa: CASSLAPGGVADTQYF
j_call: TRBJ2-1; v_call: TRBV25-1; cdr3_aa: CASSDLGTSWVSEQFF
j_call: TRBJ1-4; v_call: TRBV7-8; cdr3_aa: CASSLGPNEKLFF
j_call: TRBJ1-1; v_call: TRBV6-6; cdr3_aa: CASSYTGLTEAFF
j_call: TRBJ2-3; v_call: TRBV7-3; cdr3_aa: CASSLTFGRVNGDTQYF
j_call: TRBJ2-1; v_call: TRBV4-2; cdr3_aa: CASSQPGQGTGNEQFF
j_call: TRBJ1-4; v_call: TRBV19; cdr3_aa: CASSLTGRLFF
j_call: TRBJ2-3; v_call: TRBV3-1/TRBV3-2; cdr3_aa: CASSQDPWDRGTDTQYF
j_call: TRBJ1-1; v_call: TRBV25-1; cdr3_aa: CASSSRTGNTEAFF
j_call: TRBJ1-2; v_call: TRBV2; cdr3_aa: CASSETSRVCF
j_call: TRBJ1-6; v_call: TRBV18; cdr3_aa: CASSPGTNSPLHF
j_call: TRBJ2-1; v_call: TRBV10-2; cdr3_aa: CASSLSGGSYNEQFF
j_call: TRBJ1-4; v_call: TRBV10-1; cdr3_aa: CASRQGQTNEKLFF